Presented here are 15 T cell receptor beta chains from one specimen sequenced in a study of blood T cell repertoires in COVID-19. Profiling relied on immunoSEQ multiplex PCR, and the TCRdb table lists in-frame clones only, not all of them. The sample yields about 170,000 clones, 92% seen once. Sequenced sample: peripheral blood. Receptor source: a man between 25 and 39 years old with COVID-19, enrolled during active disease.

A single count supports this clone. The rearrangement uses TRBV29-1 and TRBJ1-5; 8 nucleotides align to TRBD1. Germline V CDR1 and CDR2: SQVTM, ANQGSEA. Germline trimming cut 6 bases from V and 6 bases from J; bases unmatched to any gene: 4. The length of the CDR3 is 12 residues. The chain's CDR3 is CSVAGGGQPQHF. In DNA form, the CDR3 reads TGCAGCGTAGCAGGGGGCGGTCAGCCCCAGCATTTT.

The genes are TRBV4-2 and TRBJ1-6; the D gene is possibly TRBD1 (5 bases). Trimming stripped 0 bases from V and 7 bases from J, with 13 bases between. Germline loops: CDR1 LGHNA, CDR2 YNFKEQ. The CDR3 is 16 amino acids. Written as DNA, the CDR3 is TGTGCCAGCAGCCAAGAGGATGGGGCAGGGAATTCACCCCTCCACTTT. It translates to CASSQEDGAGNSPLHF.

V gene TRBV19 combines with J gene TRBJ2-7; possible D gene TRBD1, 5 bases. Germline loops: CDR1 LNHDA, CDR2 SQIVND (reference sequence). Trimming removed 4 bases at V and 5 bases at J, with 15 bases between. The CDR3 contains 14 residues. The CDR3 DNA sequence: TGTGCCAGTAGTACGACAGTAGACCTAAACGAGCAGTACTTC. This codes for CASSTTVDLNEQYF.

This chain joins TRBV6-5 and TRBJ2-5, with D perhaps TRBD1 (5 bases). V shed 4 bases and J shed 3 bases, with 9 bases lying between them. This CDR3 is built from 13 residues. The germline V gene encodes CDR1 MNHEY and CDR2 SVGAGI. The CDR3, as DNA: TGTGCCAGCAGTTTCCAGGGAAAAGAGACCCAGTACTTC. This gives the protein CASSFQGKETQYF.

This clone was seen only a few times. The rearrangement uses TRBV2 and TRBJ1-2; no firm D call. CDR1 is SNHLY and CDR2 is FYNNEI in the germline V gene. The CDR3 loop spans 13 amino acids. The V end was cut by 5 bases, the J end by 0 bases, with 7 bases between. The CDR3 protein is CASSSTANYGYTF. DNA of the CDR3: TGTGCCAGCAGTTCCACAGCTAACTATGGCTACACCTTC.

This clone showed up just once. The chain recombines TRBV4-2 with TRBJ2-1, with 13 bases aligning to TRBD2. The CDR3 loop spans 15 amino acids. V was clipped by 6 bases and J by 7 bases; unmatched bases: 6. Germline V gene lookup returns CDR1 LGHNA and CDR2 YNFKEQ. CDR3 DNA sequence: TGTGCCAGCAGACTAGCGGGGGGGCCTGTTAATGAGCAGTTCTTC. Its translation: CASRLAGGPVNEQFF.

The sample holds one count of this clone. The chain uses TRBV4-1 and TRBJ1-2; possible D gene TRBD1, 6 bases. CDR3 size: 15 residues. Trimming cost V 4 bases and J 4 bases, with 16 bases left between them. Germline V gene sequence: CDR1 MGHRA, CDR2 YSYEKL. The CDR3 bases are TGCGCCAGCAGCCCCCGGAGCACAGGGATCTATGGCTACACCTTC. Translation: CASSPRSTGIYGYTF.

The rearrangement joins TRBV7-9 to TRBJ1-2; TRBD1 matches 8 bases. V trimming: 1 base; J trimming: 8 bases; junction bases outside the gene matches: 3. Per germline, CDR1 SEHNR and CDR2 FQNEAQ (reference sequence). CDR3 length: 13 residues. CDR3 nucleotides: TGTGCCAGCAGCTTAGGACAGGGGAACGGCTACACCTTC. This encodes CASSLGQGNGYTF.

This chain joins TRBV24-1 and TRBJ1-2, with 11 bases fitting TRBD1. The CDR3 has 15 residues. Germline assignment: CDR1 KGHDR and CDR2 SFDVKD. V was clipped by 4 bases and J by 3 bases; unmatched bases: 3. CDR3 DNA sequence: TGTGCCACCAGTGACCGGACAGGGGGCTACTATGGCTACACCTTC. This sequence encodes CATSDRTGGYYGYTF.

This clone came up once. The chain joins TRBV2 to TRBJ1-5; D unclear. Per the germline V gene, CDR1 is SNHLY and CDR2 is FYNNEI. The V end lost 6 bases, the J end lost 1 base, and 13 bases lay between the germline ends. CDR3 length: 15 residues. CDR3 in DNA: TGTGCCAGCAGACCCCGGGGAGGGAGCAATCAGCCCCAGCATTTT. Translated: CASRPRGGSNQPQHF.

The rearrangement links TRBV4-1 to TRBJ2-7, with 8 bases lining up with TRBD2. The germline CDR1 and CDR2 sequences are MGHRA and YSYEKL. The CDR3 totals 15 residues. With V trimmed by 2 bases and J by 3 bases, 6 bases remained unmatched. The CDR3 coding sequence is TGCGCCAGCAGCCAAAATAGCGGGGTCCGCTACGAGCAGTACTTC. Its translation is CASSQNSGVRYEQYF.

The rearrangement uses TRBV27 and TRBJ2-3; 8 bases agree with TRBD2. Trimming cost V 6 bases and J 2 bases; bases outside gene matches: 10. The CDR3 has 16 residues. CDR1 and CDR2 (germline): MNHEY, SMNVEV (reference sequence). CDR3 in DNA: TGTGCCAGCAGCGAAGGGGCTAGCGGGTACACAGATACGCAGTATTTT. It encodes CASSEGASGYTDTQYF.

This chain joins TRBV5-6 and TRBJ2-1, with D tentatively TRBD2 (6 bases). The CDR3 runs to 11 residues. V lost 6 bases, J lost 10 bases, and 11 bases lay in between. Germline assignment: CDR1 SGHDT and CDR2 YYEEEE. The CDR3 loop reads CASTRAGEQFF. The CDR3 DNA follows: TGTGCCAGCACCCGCGCGGGGGAGCAGTTCTTC.

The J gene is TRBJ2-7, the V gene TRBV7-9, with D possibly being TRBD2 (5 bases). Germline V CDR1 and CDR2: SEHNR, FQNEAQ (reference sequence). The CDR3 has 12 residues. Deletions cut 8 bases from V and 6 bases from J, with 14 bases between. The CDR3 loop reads CASRDDYGEQYF. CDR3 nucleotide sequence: TGTGCCAGCCGAGACGACTACGGCGAGCAGTACTTC.

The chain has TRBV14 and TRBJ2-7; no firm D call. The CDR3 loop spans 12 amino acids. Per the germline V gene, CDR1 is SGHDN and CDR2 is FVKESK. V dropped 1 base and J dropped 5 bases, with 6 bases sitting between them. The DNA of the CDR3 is TGTGCCAGCAGCCAAGTCGGAGACGAGCAGTACTTC. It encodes CASSQVGDEQYF. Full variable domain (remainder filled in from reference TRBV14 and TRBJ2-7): EAGVTQFPSHSVIEKGQTVTLRCDPISGHDNLYWYRRVMGKEIKFLLHFVKESKQDESGMPNNRFLAERTGGTYSTLKVQPAELEDSGVYFCASSQVGDEQYFGPGTRLTVT.